The clone carrying this T cell receptor beta chain has a handful of counts. No antigen is known for it. The data originate from a study of CD8 T cells in ankylosing spondylitis. Study-wide findings and caveats: What appeared characteristic of ankylosing spondylitis blood was a TCR beta motif of several highly homologous variants.

As the method for making TCR beta libraries, quantitative 5'-RACE with molecular barcodes was used. A single record per CDR3 protein comes from TCRdb applying MiXCR to the 5' RACE reads. The sample has 700,000 to 1,000,000 distinct CDR3 sequences; approximately 10% are singletons. Per the germline V gene, CDR1 is SGHRS and CDR2 is YFSETQ. The trim removed 0 bases at V and 5 bases at J, leaving 2 bases unmatched. The CDR3 spans 15 residues. This chain uses TRBV5-1 with TRBJ2-1, with TRBD2 matching over 10 bases. Sequenced material: blood, either unsorted or a sorted T cell fraction (not recorded which). The origin of this receptor is a male donor with ankylosing spondylitis. Here the CDR3 DNA reads TGCGCCAGCAGCTTGGAGCGGGAGGGTGACAATGAGCAGTTCTTC. Its protein product is CASSLEREGDNEQFF.